Listed below are T cell receptor beta chains from one sample, sequenced in a study of cytomegalovirus exposure and HLA in healthy donors. Clones were read by immunoSEQ multiplex PCR, and TCRdb kept only the in-frame ones, dropping some. The sample spans more than 140,000 clones; the ten largest clones claim roughly 2%. Source material: PBMCs. These receptors came from a woman aged 18 to 35 in good health and CMV-seronegative. The CDR3 runs from the conserved cysteine through the conserved F or W. A D gene is named only where the DNA matches it firmly.

>TRBJ1-5|-|TRBV11-2
CASSLDRDQPQHF
TGTGCCAGCAGCTTAGATCGGGATCAGCCCCAGCATTTT
>TRBJ1-1|-|TRBV6-6
CASSYDGENTEAFF
TGTGCCAGCAGTTATGACGGGGAGAACACTGAAGCTTTCTTT
>TRBJ2-5|TRBD1|TRBV11-3
CASSLAGQGAVKETQYF
TGTGCCAGCAGCTTAGCTGGACAGGGGGCGGTTAAAGAGACCCAGTACTTC
>TRBJ2-7|TRBD1|TRBV2
CASSDHVAGGNYEQYF
TGTGCCAGCAGTGACCATGTGGCAGGGGGCAACTACGAGCAGTACTTC
>TRBJ1-1|TRBD1|TRBV15
CATSRSGGAQTEAFF
TGTGCCACCAGCAGATCAGGGGGCGCCCAAACTGAAGCTTTCTTT
>TRBJ2-7|TRBD2|TRBV19
CASSMAYERGRYEQYF
TGTGCCAGTAGTATGGCATATGAGCGGGGGAGGTACGAGCAGTACTTC
>TRBJ1-5|TRBD1|TRBV4-3
CASSRTGSNQPQHF
TGCGCCAGCAGCCGGACAGGGAGCAATCAGCCCCAGCATTTT
>TRBJ2-7|-|TRBV4-1
CASSQEWAVDSYEQYF
TGCGCCAGCAGCCAAGAGTGGGCAGTCGACTCCTACGAGCAGTACTTC
>TRBJ2-5|TRBD2|TRBV10-3
CAIRTSGEETQYF
TGTGCCATCAGGACTAGCGGAGAAGAGACCCAGTACTTC
>TRBJ1-2|-|TRBV5-1
CASSFDGYGYTF
TGCGCCAGCAGCTTCGACGGGTATGGCTACACCTTC
>TRBJ1-1|-|TRBV6-5
CASSYLASNEAFF
TGTGCCAGCAGTTACTTGGCCAGTAATGAAGCTTTCTTT
>TRBJ2-3|TRBD1|TRBV6-1
CAIRTGPAADTQYF
TGTGCCATCCGGACAGGGCCCGCGGCAGATACGCAGTATTTT
>TRBJ1-2|TRBD1|TRBV30
CAWSAFLRAGGTF
TGTGCCTGGAGTGCTTTCCTTAGGGCAGGGGGGACCTTC
>TRBJ1-3|-|TRBV7-2
CASSRNTGRAVGNTIYF
TGTGCCAGCTCACGAAACACAGGCCGCGCGGTCGGAAACACCATATATTTT
>TRBJ2-3|-|TRBV4-1
CASSPSSSPTDTQYF
TGCGCCAGCAGCCCTAGCTCCTCTCCCACAGATACGCAGTATTTT
>TRBJ2-5|TRBD2|TRBV5-4
CASSPGSGVQETQYF
TGTGCCAGCAGTCCGGGAAGCGGGGTTCAAGAGACCCAGTACTTC
>TRBJ1-5|-|TRBV4-2
CASSRMGAGQPQHF
TGTGCCAGCAGCCGTATGGGGGCTGGGCAGCCCCAGCATTTT
>TRBJ1-4|-|TRBV11-2
CASSFWGPGANEKLFF
TGTGCCAGCAGCTTCTGGGGCCCTGGAGCTAATGAAAAACTGTTTTTT
>TRBJ2-3|TRBD2|TRBV5-4
CASSLYLAGGSDTQYF
TGTGCCAGCAGCTTGTACCTAGCGGGAGGCTCAGATACGCAGTATTTT
>TRBJ1-2|TRBD1|TRBV5-1
CASSPDGQGAPNYGYTF
TGCGCCAGCAGCCCGGACGGGCAGGGGGCGCCTAACTATGGCTACACCTTC
>TRBJ2-4|-|TRBV4-1
CASSQDQTGTRIIAKNIQYF
TGCGCCAGCAGCCAAGATCAGACAGGGACTCGAATAATAGCCAAAAACATTCAGTACTTC
>TRBJ2-1|-|TRBV19
CASSPRTAFGSGEQFF
TGTGCCAGTAGTCCCCGGACTGCGTTTGGTTCGGGTGAGCAGTTCTTC
>TRBJ1-1|-|TRBV4-3
CASSQTGNTEAFF
TGCGCCAGCAGCCAAACAGGGAACACTGAAGCTTTCTTT
>TRBJ1-1|-|TRBV7-3
CASSYHRNTEAFF
TGTGCCAGCAGCTATCACAGGAACACTGAAGCTTTCTTT
>TRBJ1-1|TRBD1|TRBV30
CAGYYRGTEAFF
TGTGCCGGTTACTACAGGGGCACTGAAGCTTTCTTT
>TRBJ2-2|-|TRBV9
CASSGGTVKNTGELFF
TGTGCCAGCAGCGGCGGGACAGTGAAGAACACCGGGGAGCTGTTTTTT
>TRBJ1-4|-|TRBV6-6
CASSLGQIGEKLFF
TGTGCCAGCAGTTTGGGCCAGATAGGTGAAAAACTGTTTTTT
>TRBJ2-7|TRBD1|TRBV5-1
CASSLVGTGGYEQYF
TGCGCCAGCAGCTTGGTCGGGACAGGGGGCTACGAGCAGTACTTC
>TRBJ1-2|-|TRBV20-1
CSASDSYGYTF
TGCAGTGCTTCGGACAGCTATGGCTACACCTTC
>TRBJ2-3|TRBD2|TRBV19
CASSITLAGAGTDTQYF
TGTGCCAGTAGTATCACCTTAGCGGGAGCAGGCACAGATACGCAGTATTTT
>TRBJ2-7|TRBD2|TRBV5-4
CASTNSGSDEQYF
TGTGCCAGCACCAATAGCGGGAGCGACGAGCAGTACTTC
>TRBJ1-5|TRBD1|TRBV5-5
CASSPEQGTFSNQPQHF
TGTGCCAGCAGCCCTGAACAGGGGACCTTTAGCAATCAGCCCCAGCATTTT
>TRBJ2-7|TRBD2|TRBV7-2
CASSTSSGRGPYEQYF
TGTGCCAGCAGCACATCTAGCGGGAGGGGACCCTACGAGCAGTACTTC
>TRBJ1-1|TRBD1|TRBV14
CASSSTGGHMNTEAFF
TGTGCCAGCAGCTCTACAGGGGGCCACATGAACACTGAAGCTTTCTTT
>TRBJ2-1|-|TRBV7-6
CASSTTGRGPNEQFF
TGTGCCAGCAGCACGACAGGCCGTGGCCCGAATGAGCAGTTCTTC
>TRBJ1-1|-|TRBV11-3
CASSLRTGSNTEAFF
TGTGCCAGCAGCTTAAGAACAGGGTCGAACACTGAAGCTTTCTTT
>TRBJ2-3|-|TRBV6-1
CASSVLGLDRPITDTQYF
TGTGCCAGCAGTGTCTTAGGATTGGACAGACCGATCACAGATACGCAGTATTTT
>TRBJ2-5|-|TRBV11-3
CASSLGVRGSQETQYF
TGTGCCAGCAGCTTAGGGGTTAGGGGTAGCCAAGAGACCCAGTACTTC
>TRBJ2-2|TRBD2|TRBV19
CASSIVGAGGTGELFF
TGTGCCAGTAGTATAGTAGGAGCGGGAGGTACCGGGGAGCTGTTTTTT
>TRBJ2-5|-|TRBV5-1
CASSTRQETQYF
TGCGCCAGCTCCACTAGACAAGAGACCCAGTACTTC
>TRBJ1-5|-|TRBV5-1
CASSPVAGNNQPQHF
TGCGCCAGCAGCCCTGTCGCGGGAAATAATCAGCCCCAGCATTTT
>TRBJ1-2|-|TRBV29-1
CSVEAVGVVHGYTF
TGCAGCGTTGAAGCGGTCGGGGTGGTCCATGGCTACACCTTC
>TRBJ2-5|-|TRBV5-6
CASSQIIQETQYF
TGTGCCAGCAGTCAGATTATACAAGAGACCCAGTACTTC
>TRBJ2-5|TRBD2|TRBV11-2
CASSFHSGVGETQYF
TGTGCCAGCAGCTTTCACAGCGGGGTGGGGGAGACCCAGTACTTC
>TRBJ2-2|-|TRBV5-1
CASSLDSPDTGELFF
TGCGCCAGCAGCTTGGACAGCCCGGACACCGGGGAGCTGTTTTTT
>TRBJ1-1|TRBD1|TRBV6-1
CASREDRGFSTEAFF
TGTGCCAGCAGGGAGGACAGGGGATTCTCCACTGAAGCTTTCTTT
>TRBJ2-5|-|TRBV2
CASSESGGVETQYF
TGTGCCAGCAGTGAGTCTGGGGGCGTGGAGACCCAGTACTTC
>TRBJ2-5|TRBD1|TRBV15
CATRTGGTETQYF
TGTGCCACCCGAACAGGGGGCACAGAGACCCAGTACTTC
>TRBJ1-1|-|TRBV5-8
CASSLYAGSLAEAFF
TGTGCCAGCAGCTTATACGCCGGGAGTTTAGCTGAAGCTTTCTTT
>TRBJ1-4|TRBD1|TRBV5-1
CASSPQGVGEKLFF
TGCGCCAGCAGCCCACAGGGGGTTGGGGAAAAACTGTTTTTT
>TRBJ2-2|-|TRBV7-8
CASSLTANTGELFF
TGTGCCAGCAGCTTAACAGCGAACACCGGGGAGCTGTTTTTT
>TRBJ2-1|-|TRBV7-2
CASSPAMGGQQQFF
TGTGCCAGCAGCCCGGCCATGGGGGGGCAGCAACAGTTCTTC
>TRBJ2-1|-|TRBV6-5
CASMGTSYNEQFF
TGTGCCAGCATGGGCACCTCCTACAATGAGCAGTTCTTC
>TRBJ2-7|-|TRBV5-1
CASSGGTVSIYERYF
TGCGCCAGCAGCGGAGGGACAGTAAGTATATACGAGCGGTACTTC